These 24 T cell receptor beta chains were all obtained from the same sample, sequenced in a study of cytomegalovirus exposure and HLA in healthy donors (dated by TCRdb to the late 2010s). The library was produced with the immunoSEQ multiplex PCR assay. TCRdb took this table from immuneACCESS and kept in-frame rearrangements with V and J called. Such tables lack part of the clones; where checked against another copy, unresolved V genes explain under half of the gap, and the rest is unexplained. The sample table shows roughly 190,000 clones, and roughly 86% are seen once. Together, the top ten hold over 1.3% of the sample. The sample was PBMCs. Receptors were obtained from a woman between 18 and 29 years old in good health and CMV-seronegative.

V gene TRBV9 combines with J gene TRBJ2-3; tentatively, D is TRBD2 (5 bases). CDR1 is SGDLS and CDR2 is YYNGEE in the germline V gene. This CDR3 region has 15 residues. Trimming took off 3 bases at V and 1 base at J, with 12 bases between the two ends. The CDR3 nucleotides are TGTGCCAGCAGCGGCGGACTTTCTCGCACAGATACGCAGTATTTT. This codes for CASSGGLSRTDTQYF.

The gene calls are TRBV5-1 and TRBJ2-6; no clear D gene. V lost 7 bases, J lost 1 base, and 9 bases lay in between. The CDR3 covers 14 residues. Germline values: CDR1 SGHRS, CDR2 YFSETQ. The CDR3 DNA follows: TGCGCCAGCTCAAGAGAATCTGGGGCCAACGTCCTGACTTTC. Protein product: CASSRESGANVLTF. Full variable domain (rest looked up from reference TRBV5-1 and TRBJ2-6): KAGVTQTPRYLIKTRGQQVTLSCSPISGHRSVSWYQQTPGQGLQFLFEYFSETQRNKGNFPGRFSGRQFSNSRSEMNVSTLELGDSALYLCASSRESGANVLTFGAGSRLTVL.

CDR3 loop: CASSRGTSGRGTDTQYF. The CDR3, as DNA: TGTGCCAGCAGCCGAGGGACTAGCGGGAGAGGCACAGATACGCAGTATTTT. The rearrangement uses TRBV11-3 and TRBJ2-3; the match to TRBD2 covers 14 bases. The CDR3 runs 17 residues. Germline V gene data show CDR1 as SGHNT and CDR2 as YENEEA. The V segment lost 5 bases and the J segment 1 base; nucleotides outside the gene matches: 5.

This chain links TRBV5-1 with TRBJ1-4; TRBD1 matches 11 bases. Germline values: CDR1 SGHRS, CDR2 YFSETQ. The CDR3 runs 15 residues. V trimming: 0 bases; J trimming: 6 bases; junction bases outside the gene matches: 1. CDR3 sequence: CASSLAGQGDEKLFF. CDR3 sequence (DNA): TGCGCCAGCAGCTTGGCGGGACAGGGGGATGAAAAACTGTTTTTT.

The chain is built from TRBV2 and TRBJ2-1, with 11 bases fitting TRBD2. Germline-derived CDR1 and CDR2 are SNHLY and FYNNEI. V trimming: 6 bases; J trimming: 2 bases; junction bases outside the gene matches: 6. The CDR3 loop spans 16 amino acids. This chain's CDR3 is CASSPLAGVTYNEQFF. The DNA for the CDR3 is TGTGCCAGCAGCCCACTAGCGGGGGTAACCTACAATGAGCAGTTCTTC.

This clone came up a few times. The genes are TRBV9 and TRBJ2-1, with D perhaps matching TRBD1 (6 bases). The germline V and J ends were trimmed by 3 bases and 6 bases, with 16 bases remaining between them. The CDR3 has 15 residues. Germline assignment: CDR1 SGDLS and CDR2 YYNGEE. CDR3 nucleotides: TGTGCCAGCAGCGCCTCCGGGACACAAAGCAATGAGCAGTTCTTC. It translates to CASSASGTQSNEQFF.

On this clone itself: At one end, the junction sequence differs from germline, possibly due to a read error. The rearrangement links TRBV7-9 to TRBJ2-5; 11 nucleotides line up with TRBD2. The CDR3 covers 13 residues. Germline V gene sequence: CDR1 SEHNR, CDR2 FQNEAQ (reference sequence). The CDR3 coding sequence is TGTGCCAGCAGCCCGACTAGCGGGGCCCAACCAAACTTC. It codes for CASSPTSGAQPNF.

The gene calls are TRBV9 and TRBJ2-3; 7 bases map to TRBD1. Trimming at V came to 2 bases and at J to 2 bases, leaving 8 bases not matched to a gene. Germline assignment: CDR1 SGDLS and CDR2 YYNGEE. This CDR3 has 16 amino acids. CDR3 sequence: CASSVIQGTFTDTQYF. The CDR3 DNA reads TGTGCCAGCAGCGTGATACAGGGGACCTTCACAGATACGCAGTATTTT. Full variable domain (remainder filled in from reference TRBV9 and TRBJ2-3): DSGVTQTPKHLITATGQRVTLRCSPRSGDLSVYWYQQSLDQGLQFLIQYYNGEERAKGNILERFSAQQFPDLHSELNLSSLELGDSALYFCASSVIQGTFTDTQYFGPGTRLTVL.

The genes are TRBV7-7 and TRBJ1-1; 9 nucleotides agree with TRBD1. Germline V gene sequence: CDR1 SSHAT, CDR2 FNYEAQ (reference sequence). This CDR3 has 16 amino acids. Trimming took 4 bases from V and 2 from J; bases not matched to a gene: 8. The CDR3 is CASSSIPQGANTEAFF. CDR3 nucleotides: TGTGCCAGCAGCTCCATTCCACAGGGGGCCAACACTGAAGCTTTCTTT.

About this clone itself: In the same sample, other DNA sequences code for this CDR3. This chain uses TRBV27 with TRBJ2-7, with TRBD1 matching over 7 bases. CDR1 MNHEY and CDR2 SMNVEV come from the germline V gene (reference sequence). J gave up 1 base and V 6 bases, and 6 bases lay outside the gene matches. The CDR3 spans 14 residues. DNA of the CDR3: TGTGCCAGCAGAGGGACAGCCACATCCTACGAGCAGTACTTC. Translating it yields CASRGTATSYEQYF.

The chain uses TRBV6-1 and TRBJ1-2; 10 positions agree with TRBD1. The V and J ends lost 2 bases and 5 bases, in that order; junction bases with no gene match: 2. Per germline, CDR1 MNHNS and CDR2 SASEGT. This CDR3 contains 14 residues. For the CDR3, the DNA is TGTGCCAGCAGTGAACCGGGACAGGGGTATGGCTACACCTTC. Encoded protein: CASSEPGQGYGYTF.

The chain recombines TRBV30 with TRBJ2-5; TRBD2 matches at 7 bases. The V and J ends lost 2 bases and 5 bases, in that order; junction bases with no gene match: 5. The germline V gene has CDR1 GTSNPN and CDR2 SVGIG (reference sequence). This CDR3 region has 13 residues. The CDR3 loop is CAWSTPGGETQYF. The CDR3 DNA reads as TGTGCCTGGAGTACTCCCGGGGGGGAGACCCAGTACTTC.

This chain connects TRBV6-6 to TRBJ1-5; 10 bases agree with TRBD1. J was trimmed by 4 bases and V by 0 bases; bases with no gene match: 3. This CDR3 is built from 16 residues. Germline CDR1 MNHNY, CDR2 SVGAGI (reference sequence). This CDR3 reads CASSYSPGQGNQPQHF. The CDR3 DNA is TGTGCCAGCAGTTACTCACCGGGACAGGGGAATCAGCCCCAGCATTTT.

On this clone: The junction and the germline gene differ at one end; a read error may be behind it. This chain joins TRBV15 and TRBJ2-7; TRBD1 is a possible D gene (6 bases). The germline V gene encodes CDR1 LNHNV and CDR2 YYDKDF (reference sequence). There are 13 residues in the CDR3. The CDR3 loop is CATSPGTRPPPDF. CDR3 DNA sequence: TGTGCCACCAGCCCCGGGACAAGGCCCCCTCCGGACTTC. The full variable domain, with the rest looked up from reference TRBV15 and TRBJ2-7, is DAMVIQNPRYQVTQFGKPVTLSCSQTLNHNVMYWYQQKSSQAPKLLFHYYDKDFNNEADTPDNFQSRRPNTSFCFLDIRSPGLGDTAMYLCATSPGTRPPPDFGPGTRLTVT.

This chain links TRBV25-1 with TRBJ1-1, with 9 bases that match TRBD1. The CDR3 is 15 residues long. Per germline, CDR1 MGHDK and CDR2 SYGVNS. V was pared by 4 bases and J by 1 base, with 4 bases of the junction left unmatched. The CDR3, as DNA: TGTGCCAGCAGTGGAGCGGGACAGGGGAACACTGAAGCTTTCTTT. Amino acids: CASSGAGQGNTEAFF.

The chain couples TRBV7-6 to TRBJ2-7; 8 nucleotides agree with TRBD1. CDR1 is SGHVS and CDR2 is FNYEAQ in the germline V gene. V shed 1 base and J 3 bases; nucleotides not matched to a gene: 5. CDR3 length: 15 amino acids. The CDR3 bases are TGTGCCAGCAGCTTAGGGTTCACAGGGGGCTACGAGCAGTACTTC. Its protein is CASSLGFTGGYEQYF.

The CDR3 DNA follows: TGTGCCAGCAGACGTACCTTAGGGACTAGCGGGAGGATTAATGAGCAGTTCTTC. It encodes CASRRTLGTSGRINEQFF. This chain joins TRBV11-3 and TRBJ2-1, with TRBD2 matching 15 bases. The CDR3 is made up of 18 amino acids. The V segment lost 6 bases and the J segment 7 bases; nucleotides outside the gene matches: 13. CDR1 is SGHNT and CDR2 is YENEEA in the germline V gene.

The rearrangement uses TRBV5-4 and TRBJ1-5; D gene ambiguous. The CDR3 consists of 12 residues. Germline CDR1 SGHNT, CDR2 YYREEE (reference sequence). The ends were cut back, 2 bases at V and 9 bases at J, with 9 bases in the middle. For the CDR3, the DNA is TGTGCCAGCAGCTTAGCTTCGGGGCCCCAGCATTTT. Protein: CASSLASGPQHF.

The chain links TRBV29-1 to TRBJ2-5, with 9 bases fitting TRBD2. The CDR3 is 13 residues long. CDR1 SQVTM and CDR2 ANQGSEA come from the germline V gene. V lost 4 bases, J lost 3 bases, and 3 bases stayed unmatched. The CDR3 is CSVGRTSEETQYF. Written as DNA, the CDR3 is TGCAGCGTTGGCAGGACTAGCGAAGAGACCCAGTACTTC.

V and J are TRBV7-2 and TRBJ2-7, with D tentatively TRBD2 (8 bases). The CDR3 sequence is 15 residues long. V lost 7 bases, J lost 2 bases, and 18 bases lay in between. Germline CDR1 reads SGHTA; CDR2 reads FQGNSA. CDR3 region: CASTLSGTDPYEQYF. CDR3 bases: TGTGCCAGCACCCTTAGCGGGACAGATCCCTACGAGCAGTACTTC.

This clone was recorded only once. This chain links TRBV7-2 with TRBJ2-6; 7 bases agree with TRBD1. Per germline, CDR1 SGHTA and CDR2 FQGNSA. The CDR3 runs 18 residues. With 5 bases clipped from V and 4 bases from J, the junction kept 14 bases outside the gene matches. CDR3 nucleotides: TGTGCCAGCAGCCCATTAAAAGGACAGGTTTCGGGGGCCAACGTCCTGACTTTC. Translation: CASSPLKGQVSGANVLTF.

The chain uses TRBV7-9 and TRBJ1-1; 7 positions match TRBD1. CDR1 and CDR2 (germline): SEHNR, FQNEAQ (reference sequence). The CDR3 has 12 residues. V lost 5 bases to trimming and J lost 7 bases; unmatched junction nucleotides: 4. The CDR3 region has the DNA TGTGCCAGCAGCGAAGGGACAGTTGAAGCTTTCTTT. Amino acid sequence: CASSEGTVEAFF.

The V gene is TRBV5-4, the J gene TRBJ2-7, with 9 bases matching TRBD2. Germline V CDR1 and CDR2: SGHNT, YYREEE (reference sequence). The junction had 11 bases not matched to a gene; V was cut back by 4 bases and J by 3 bases. The CDR3 sequence is 16 residues long. CDR3 DNA: TGTGCCAGCAGCACTCGGGGGGCGGGAGGGTACTACGAGCAGTACTTC. This sequence encodes CASSTRGAGGYYEQYF.

V usage is TRBV6-6 and J usage is TRBJ2-7; a possible D gene is TRBD1 (6 bases). CDR3 length equals 14 residues. Germline lookup yields CDR1 MNHNY and CDR2 SVGAGI (reference sequence). V lost 2 bases and J lost 3, with 11 bases in between. CDR3 sequence reads: CASSYGGVGYEQYF. CDR3 DNA sequence: TGTGCCAGCAGTTACGGGGGCGTCGGCTACGAGCAGTACTTC.